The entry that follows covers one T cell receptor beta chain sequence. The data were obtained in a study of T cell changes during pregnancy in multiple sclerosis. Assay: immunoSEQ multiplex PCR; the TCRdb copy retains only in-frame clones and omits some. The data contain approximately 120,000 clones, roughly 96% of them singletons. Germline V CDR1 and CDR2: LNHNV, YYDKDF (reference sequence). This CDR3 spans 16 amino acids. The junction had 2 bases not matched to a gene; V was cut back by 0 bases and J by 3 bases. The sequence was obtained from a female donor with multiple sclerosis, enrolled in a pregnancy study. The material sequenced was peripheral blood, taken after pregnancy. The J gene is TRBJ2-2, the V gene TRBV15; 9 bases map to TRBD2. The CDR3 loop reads CATSRDRLADTGELFF. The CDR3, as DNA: TGTGCCACCAGCAGAGACAGACTAGCGGACACCGGGGAGCTGTTTTTT.